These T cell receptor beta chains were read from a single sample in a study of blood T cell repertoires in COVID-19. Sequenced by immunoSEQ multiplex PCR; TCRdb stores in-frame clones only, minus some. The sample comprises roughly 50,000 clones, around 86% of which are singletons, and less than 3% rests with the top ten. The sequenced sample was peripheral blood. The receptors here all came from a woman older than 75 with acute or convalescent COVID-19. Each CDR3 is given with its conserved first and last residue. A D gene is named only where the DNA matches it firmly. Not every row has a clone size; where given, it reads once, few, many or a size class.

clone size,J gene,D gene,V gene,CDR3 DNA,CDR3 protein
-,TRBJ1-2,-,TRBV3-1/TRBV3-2,TGTGCCAGCAGCCAAGGGGGGGGGAACTATGGCTACACCTTC,CASSQGGGNYGYTF
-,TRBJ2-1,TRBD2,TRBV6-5,TGTGCCAGCAGTTACCGGGGACTAGCATCGGATGAGCAGTTCTTC,CASSYRGLASDEQFF
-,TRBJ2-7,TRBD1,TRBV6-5,TGTGCCAGCGAGAGGACAGGTCAACCCGAGCAGTACTTC,CASERTGQPEQYF
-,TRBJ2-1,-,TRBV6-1,TGTGCCAGCAGTGAAGGACTAAATACCTACAATGAGCAGTTCTTC,CASSEGLNTYNEQFF
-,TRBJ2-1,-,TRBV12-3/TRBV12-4,TGTGCCAGCAGTTTGAACAGTATGAATGAGCAGTTCTTC,CASSLNSMNEQFF
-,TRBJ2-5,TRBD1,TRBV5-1,TGCGCCAGCAGCTTGGGGACAGGGACGGGAGAGACCCAGTACTTC,CASSLGTGTGETQYF
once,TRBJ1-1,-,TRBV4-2,TGTGCCAGCAGCCAAGTGCCAGGGACTGAAGCTTTCTTT,CASSQVPGTEAFF
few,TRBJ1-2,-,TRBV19,TGTGCCAGTAGTATAGATGGACATAACTATGGCTACACCTTC,CASSIDGHNYGYTF
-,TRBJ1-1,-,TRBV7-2,TGTGCCAGCAGCTTATACGGGCAGGGCAACACTGAAGCTTTCTTT,CASSLYGQGNTEAFF
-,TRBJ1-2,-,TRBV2,TGTGCCAGCAGTCTGGGGCTGGAGGGCTACACCTTC,CASSLGLEGYTF
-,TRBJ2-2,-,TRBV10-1,TGCGCCAGCAGGATACAGGGATCCACCGGGGAGCTGTTTTTT,CASRIQGSTGELFF
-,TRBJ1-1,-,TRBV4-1,TGCGCCAGCAGCCAAGATGGGTCCAGGCCGACCACTGAAGCTTTCTTT,CASSQDGSRPTTEAFF
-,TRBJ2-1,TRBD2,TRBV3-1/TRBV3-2,TGTGCCAGCAGCCAAGGACAAAGGACTAGCGTCAATGAGCAGTTCTTC,CASSQGQRTSVNEQFF
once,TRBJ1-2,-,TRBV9,TGTGCCAGCAGCGCTAGTGTCCCCGTCGGCATATCGAATTATGGCTACACCTTC,CASSASVPVGISNYGYTF
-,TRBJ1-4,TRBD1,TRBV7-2,TGTGCCAGCAGCCCACGTACAGGGGGAGAGGGGCGGGAAAAACTGTTTTTT,CASSPRTGGEGREKLFF
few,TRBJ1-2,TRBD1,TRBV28,TGTGCCAGCAGTTTAACGGCAGGGGGCAAAAGTGGCTACACCTTC,CASSLTAGGKSGYTF
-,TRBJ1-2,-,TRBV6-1,TGTGCCAGCAGTGAAACAGGCAACTATGGCTACACCTTC,CASSETGNYGYTF
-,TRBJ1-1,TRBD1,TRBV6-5,TGTGCCAGCAGTCGCCGGGACAGGGGGACTGAAGCTTTCTTT,CASSRRDRGTEAFF
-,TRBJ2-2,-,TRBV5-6,TGTGCCAGCAGCTTGGCCCCGTCCGGGGAGCTGTTTTTT,CASSLAPSGELFF
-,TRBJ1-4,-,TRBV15,TGTGCCACCAGCACAGGTGAGGGTGAAAAACTGTTTTTT,CATSTGEGEKLFF
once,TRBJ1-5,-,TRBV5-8,TGTGCCAGCAGCCTGTTCGGGTCTACAAATCAGCCCCAGCATTTT,CASSLFGSTNQPQHF
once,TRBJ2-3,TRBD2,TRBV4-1,TGCGCCAGCAGCCATATGACGATAGCGGGGCCCACAGATACGCAGTATTTT,CASSHMTIAGPTDTQYF
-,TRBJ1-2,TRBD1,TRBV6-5,TGTGCCAGCACCTCCCGGGACAGGGCTGGCTACACCTTC,CASTSRDRAGYTF
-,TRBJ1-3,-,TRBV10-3,TGTGCCATCAGTGAGTCACGGAGCTCTGGAAACACCATATATTTT,CAISESRSSGNTIYF
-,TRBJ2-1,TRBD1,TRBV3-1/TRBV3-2,TGTGCCAGCAGCCCGGCCGACAGGGTATTTTCGGATGAGCAGTTCTTC,CASSPADRVFSDEQFF